These 2 T cell receptor beta chains originate from one sample sequenced in a study of cytomegalovirus exposure and HLA in healthy donors. PCR amplification relied on 60 Vbeta primers (plus 13 Jbeta primers). The table came from immunoSEQ multiplex PCR; TCRdb's copy has only in-frame clones and leaves some out. This sample has some 110,000 clones, with roughly 70% found just once. The sample taken for sequencing was PBMCs. The receptors stem from a male donor in good health and CMV-seropositive.

This chain links TRBV9 with TRBJ2-7; 14 bases align to TRBD2. J lost 5 bases, V lost 3 bases, and 10 bases had no gene match. CDR3 length equals 17 residues. Germline values: CDR1 SGDLS, CDR2 YYNGEE. In DNA form, the CDR3 reads TGTGCCAGCAGCGCGGGACTAGCGGGAGTGGTAGGAGACGAGCAGTACTTC. The encoded protein is CASSAGLAGVVGDEQYF.

V is TRBV6-5 and J is TRBJ1-1; the D gene is possibly TRBD1 (6 bases). The ends were cut back, 0 bases at V and 1 base at J, with 12 bases in the middle. Germline V gene data show CDR1 as MNHEY and CDR2 as SVGAGI. The CDR3 runs 16 residues. CDR3 in DNA: TGTGCCAGCAGTTACTCGTCACAGGGCGCGAACACTGAAGCTTTCTTT. Encoded protein: CASSYSSQGANTEAFF.